Sequencing of this TCR beta chain was carried out in a study of blood T cell repertoires in COVID-19. Across the study: Acute-phase and convalescent COVID-19 samples originated in the United States, Italy and Spain. T cells, B-cell-depleted T cells, or PBMCs provided the cDNA or gDNA that served as material.

Authors' methods: By means of reference gene primer amplification, nucleated cell counts were estimated. The data were produced by immunoSEQ multiplex PCR, yet TCRdb's version contains in-frame clones alone and is incomplete. V, J and clone size derive from that table, while D and trimming were established from the DNA sequence. This sample carries about 190,000 clones, 88% of them seen once, and the ten largest clones take 5.5% to 7%. The CDR3 is 15 residues long. V lost 5 bases, J lost 3 bases, and 16 bases lay in between. Germline V gene data show CDR1 as SGHVS and CDR2 as FQNEAQ. Input material: peripheral blood. This sequence was found in a man aged 40-49 years with active or convalescent COVID-19. The chain combines TRBV7-8 with TRBJ1-2; D might be TRBD1 (5 bases). CDR3 region: CASSHRRQGDYGYTF. As DNA, the CDR3 is TGTGCCAGCAGCCACAGAAGGCAGGGTGACTATGGCTACACCTTC. Full variable domain (missing parts from reference TRBV7-8 and TRBJ1-2): GAGVSQSPRYKVAKRGQDVALRCDPISGHVSLFWYQQALGQGPEFLTYFQNEAQLDKSGLPSDRFFAERPEGSVSTLKIQRTQQEDSAVYLCASSHRRQGDYGYTFGSGTRLTVV.